The 21 T cell receptor beta chains below all came from one sample that was sequenced in a study of blood T cell repertoires in COVID-19. This table comes from immunoSEQ multiplex PCR, and its TCRdb copy is limited to in-frame clones, with some not included. Here the sample spans some 270,000 clones, around 81% being singletons. The source material was PBMCs or T cells enriched from blood (not recorded which). The receptors come from a man aged 50 to 59 who had recovered from COVID-19.

The V call is TRBV10-2, the J call TRBJ2-7; TRBD2 agrees at 7 bases. CDR3 size: 13 residues. CDR1 and CDR2 from the germline V gene are WSHSY and SAAADI. V dropped 3 bases and J dropped 2; count of bases not matched to a gene: 1. The CDR3 loop reads CASSERGAYEQYF. The CDR3, as DNA: TGCGCCAGCAGTGAACGGGGGGCCTACGAGCAGTACTTC.

The chain is built from TRBV7-9 and TRBJ2-1, with 7 positions matching TRBD2. This CDR3 spans 18 amino acids. Unmatched junction bases numbered 17, after V lost 3 bases and J lost 6 bases. The germline gives CDR1 SEHNR, CDR2 FQNEAQ (reference sequence). The CDR3 DNA reads TGTGCCAGCAGCTTTCCGACCTCCACCGGGACTACGGCCAATGAGCAGTTCTTC. As protein: CASSFPTSTGTTANEQFF.

This clone was observed a single time. This chain links TRBV5-1 with TRBJ1-1; D unclear. This CDR3 is 15 amino acids long. CDR1 and CDR2 (germline): SGHRS, YFSETQ. V gave up 1 base and J gave up 1 base, with 11 bases separating them. CDR3 nucleotide sequence: TGCGCCAGCAGCTTGATGGGAGACTCGAACACTGAAGCTTTCTTT. Translating gives CASSLMGDSNTEAFF.

The chain couples TRBV11-2 to TRBJ1-1, with unresolved D. Germline CDR1 is SGHAT and CDR2 is FQNNGV. The CDR3 has 13 residues. V lost 6 bases and J lost 3, with 11 bases in between. This chain's CDR3 is CASSPSADTEAFF. CDR3 DNA sequence: TGTGCCAGCAGTCCCTCGGCGGACACTGAAGCTTTCTTT.

V usage is TRBV28 and J usage is TRBJ1-4, with 7 bases matching TRBD1. This CDR3 contains 14 residues. CDR1 is MDHEN and CDR2 is SYDVKM in the germline V gene. J gave up 7 bases and V 6 bases, and 8 bases lay outside the gene matches. For the CDR3, the DNA is TGTGCCAGCAGGATGACAGGGTTTCTTGAAAAACTGTTTTTT. It yields the protein CASRMTGFLEKLFF.

The rearrangement links TRBV25-1 to TRBJ1-4; D remains ambiguous. CDR3 length equals 14 residues. Between the trimmed V and J ends, which lost 6 bases and 5 bases, there was a span of 13 bases. The germline V gene encodes CDR1 MGHDK and CDR2 SYGVNS. Here the CDR3 reads CASRGREGNEKLFF. For the CDR3, the DNA is TGTGCCAGCAGGGGCCGAGAGGGCAATGAAAAACTGTTTTTT.

This chain links TRBV3-1 (or the pseudogene TRBV3-2) with TRBJ2-3; the match to TRBD2 covers 16 bases. After removal of 4 bases from V and 2 bases from J, the junction contained 6 bases not matched to a gene. This CDR3 comprises 18 residues. In germline, CDR1 is LGHDT, CDR2 YNNKEL (reference sequence). The CDR3 reads CASSPGTSGREYTDTQYF. The CDR3, as DNA: TGTGCCAGCAGCCCCGGGACTAGCGGGAGGGAGTACACAGATACGCAGTATTTT.

V and J are TRBV7-9 and TRBJ2-7; 7 bases line up with TRBD1. The CDR3 has 14 amino acids. Losses at the gene ends were 5 bases for V and 3 bases for J; bases not matched to a gene: 7. The germline V gene has CDR1 SEHNR and CDR2 FQNEAQ (reference sequence). The CDR3 coding sequence is TGTGCCAGCAGCACCCGGGACAGCCTCTACGAGCAGTACTTC. It is translated as CASSTRDSLYEQYF.

The rearrangement joins TRBV3-1 (or the pseudogene TRBV3-2) to TRBJ1-2, with 11 bases lining up with TRBD1. V was clipped by 2 bases and J by 8 bases; unmatched bases: 7. CDR3 length: 15 residues. CDR1 LGHDT and CDR2 YNNKEL come from the germline V gene (reference sequence). CDR3 amino acids: CASSQPQDRGRGYTF. Here the CDR3 DNA reads TGTGCCAGCAGCCAACCCCAGGACAGGGGGCGAGGCTACACCTTC.

The genes are TRBV19 and TRBJ1-2; a weak D match, TRBD1 (6 bases). There are 13 residues in the CDR3. V was clipped by 9 bases and J by 6 bases, with 17 bases between them. Germline V CDR1 and CDR2: LNHDA, SQIVND (reference sequence). This CDR3 is CASREGTINGYTF. The CDR3 DNA reads TGTGCCAGCCGGGAGGGGACAATCAATGGCTACACCTTC.

The rearrangement joins TRBV27 to TRBJ2-2, with D possibly matching TRBD2 (5 bases). V was pared by 6 bases and J by 1 base, with 12 bases between. This CDR3 is 15 amino acids long. CDR1 MNHEY and CDR2 SMNVEV come from the germline V gene (reference sequence). The CDR3, as DNA: TGTGCCAGCAGACTAGAGCTGATGAACACCGGGGAGCTGTTTTTT. It is translated as CASRLELMNTGELFF.

The genes are TRBV7-9 and TRBJ1-2; D is uncertain. Germline V CDR1 and CDR2: SEHNR, FQNEAQ (reference sequence). The CDR3 contains 16 residues. V lost 1 base and J 4 bases, leaving 16 bases between the germline ends. For the CDR3, the DNA is TGTGCCAGCAGCTTAGGGTTGGCTTCAACGGGCTATGGCTACACCTTC. Protein product: CASSLGLASTGYGYTF. The full variable domain, in which reference TRBV7-9 and TRBJ1-2 provide the parts outside the CDR3, is DTGVSQNPRHKITKRGQNVTFRCDPISEHNRLYWYRQTLGQGPEFLTYFQNEAQLEKSRLLSDRFSAERPKGSFSTLEIQRTEQGDSAMYLCASSLGLASTGYGYTFGSGTRLTVV.

The chain carries TRBV14 and TRBJ1-4; 7 bases agree with TRBD1. The CDR3 has 15 amino acids. Germline values: CDR1 SGHDN, CDR2 FVKESK. Trimming at V came to 4 bases and at J to 10 bases, leaving 12 bases not matched to a gene. This CDR3 reads CASSLGGLLRGKLFF. CDR3 in DNA: TGTGCCAGCAGCCTAGGGGGCCTCCTCCGGGGAAAACTGTTTTTT.

The chain recombines TRBV10-3 with TRBJ1-2; possibly TRBD1 for D (5 bases). Trimming removed 3 bases at V and 5 bases at J, with 10 bases between. CDR1 and CDR2 (germline): ENHRY, SYGVKD. The CDR3 has 13 amino acids. The CDR3 DNA follows: TGTGCCATCAGTGACAGGGTAGGGTATGGCTACACCTTC. Translation: CAISDRVGYGYTF.

The V gene is TRBV21-1, the J gene TRBJ1-1; the table's D call TRBD1 went unverified against the DNA. TRBV21-1 is labeled a pseudogene. The CDR3 contains 13 residues. Written as DNA, the CDR3 is TGTGCCAGCAGCAAAAAGACAGATCCTGAAGCTTTCTTT. Its protein product is CASSKKTDPEAFF.

This clone was observed a single time. This chain joins TRBV27 and TRBJ2-3, with D perhaps TRBD2 (7 bases). This CDR3 contains 16 residues. Germline lookup yields CDR1 MNHEY and CDR2 SMNVEV (reference sequence). The V and J ends lost 5 bases and 1 base respectively, with 16 bases between them. This chain's CDR3 is CASSRGRLAGTDTQYF. The CDR3 DNA is TGTGCCAGCAGTAGGGGGAGGCTAGCGGGCACAGATACGCAGTATTTT.

The chain combines TRBV7-2 with TRBJ2-7, with no clear D. The CDR3 is 15 amino acids. Trimming removed 2 bases from V and 1 base from J, with 12 bases in between. CDR1 is SGHTA and CDR2 is FQGNSA in the germline V gene. The CDR3 sequence is CASSLSRSLSYEQYF. The CDR3 DNA reads TGTGCCAGCAGCTTATCGCGGAGCTTATCCTACGAGCAGTACTTC.

The rearrangement joins TRBV25-1 to TRBJ2-5, with 12 nucleotides matching TRBD2. Germline loops: CDR1 MGHDK, CDR2 SYGVNS. The CDR3 length is 16 residues. Germline trimming cut 3 bases from V and 2 bases from J; bases unmatched to any gene: 4. In DNA form, the CDR3 reads TGTGCCAGCAGTGATGTGGGACTAGCGGGTCAAGAGACCCAGTACTTC. It codes for CASSDVGLAGQETQYF.

This chain connects TRBV15 to TRBJ1-1, with 8 bases identical to TRBD1. The CDR3 is 12 residues long. Germline V lookup: CDR1 LNHNV, CDR2 YYDKDF (reference sequence). Unmatched junction bases numbered 1, after V lost 2 bases and J lost 8 bases. As DNA, the CDR3 is TGTGCCACCAGCAGAAACAGGGGGGAAGCTTTCTTT. Translated: CATSRNRGEAFF.

This clone was seen once. The rearrangement links TRBV3-1 (or the pseudogene TRBV3-2) to TRBJ1-2, with D maybe TRBD1 (5 bases). Germline CDR1 is LGHDT and CDR2 is YNNKEL (reference sequence). The CDR3 is 12 amino acids. The germline V and J ends were trimmed by 0 bases and 13 bases, with 12 bases remaining between them. CDR3 coding DNA: TGTGCCAGCAGCCAAGAAGGGGCCAAGCCCACCTTC. As protein: CASSQEGAKPTF.

This clone has a handful of counts. Other nucleotide sequences from this sample produce the same CDR3. The CDR3, as DNA: TGTGCCAGCAGTTTCGCGAGCTCCTACGAGCAGTACTTC. Residues: CASSFASSYEQYF. This rearrangement joins TRBV27 to TRBJ2-7; D is uncertain. V lost 3 bases and J lost 0, with 6 bases in between. There are 13 residues in the CDR3. From germline, CDR1 is MNHEY and CDR2 SMNVEV (reference sequence).